This T cell receptor (beta chain) came from a study of beta chain features in type 1 diabetes. The CDR3 is made up of 14 amino acids. Looked up from germline, CDR1 is KGHSH and CDR2 is LQKENI. V dropped 3 bases and J dropped 2; count of bases not matched to a gene: 3. TCRB transcripts that were expressed got sequenced, as all of the isolated RNA had been reverse transcribed. Naive, central memory and regulatory T cell samples produced a mean of about 3.5 million reads. The assay was immunoSEQ multiplex PCR, and TCRdb's table has in-frame clones only and misses some. The table has about 23,000 clones, under 75% seen once; the top ten hold roughly 4.5%. Whole-study findings and limits: Significant though moderate, a shortening of TCRB CDR3s appeared in all four CD4+ subsets of Type 1 diabetes patients. When VDJ junctions were examined, type 1 diabetes patients showed fewer insertions and more deletions. When cDNA is sequenced, cells with high TCR expression could be over-represented.

Concerning this clone: Its matching antigen is unknown.

This TCR was sampled from a young man with type 1 diabetes. Sequenced: Tregs from blood. The chain links TRBV18 to TRBJ2-5; TRBD1 aligns across 7 bases. CDR3 in DNA: TGTGCCAGCTCACCCCGGGACAGACAAGAGACCCAGTACTTC. As protein: CASSPRDRQETQYF.